This T cell receptor beta chain was obtained from a study of T-cell memory formation after mild COVID-19. Study observations and caveats: Balance between CD4 and CD8 was seen in clones contracting day 15 to 85, and a CD4+ lean was seen in later expanders. Clones from the second wave (peaking day 37) had unconfirmed SARS-CoV-2 specificity.

One entry per CDR3 protein, called by TCRdb with MiXCR from the 5' RACE reads. The top ten clones hold under 0.85% of a sample with under 40,000 distinct CDR3 sequences, over 5% of them seen once. By proportion, this clonotype is medium-sized. Antigen specificity is unknown. Trimming took 0 bases from V and 8 from J, leaving 12 bases between them. Looked up from germline, CDR1 is SGHRS and CDR2 is YFSETQ. The CDR3 is made up of 15 amino acids. The gene calls are TRBV5-1 and TRBJ2-6; no clear D. Sequencing used PBMCs or a T cell subset sorted from them (not recorded which). The sequence derives from an adult who had mild COVID-19 (a few samples of this study predate the infection). Cell type and time point are not known. CDR3 sequence (DNA): TGCGCCAGCAGCTTGGGACAACCTGGACCCAACGTCCTGACTTTC. It encodes CASSLGQPGPNVLTF.